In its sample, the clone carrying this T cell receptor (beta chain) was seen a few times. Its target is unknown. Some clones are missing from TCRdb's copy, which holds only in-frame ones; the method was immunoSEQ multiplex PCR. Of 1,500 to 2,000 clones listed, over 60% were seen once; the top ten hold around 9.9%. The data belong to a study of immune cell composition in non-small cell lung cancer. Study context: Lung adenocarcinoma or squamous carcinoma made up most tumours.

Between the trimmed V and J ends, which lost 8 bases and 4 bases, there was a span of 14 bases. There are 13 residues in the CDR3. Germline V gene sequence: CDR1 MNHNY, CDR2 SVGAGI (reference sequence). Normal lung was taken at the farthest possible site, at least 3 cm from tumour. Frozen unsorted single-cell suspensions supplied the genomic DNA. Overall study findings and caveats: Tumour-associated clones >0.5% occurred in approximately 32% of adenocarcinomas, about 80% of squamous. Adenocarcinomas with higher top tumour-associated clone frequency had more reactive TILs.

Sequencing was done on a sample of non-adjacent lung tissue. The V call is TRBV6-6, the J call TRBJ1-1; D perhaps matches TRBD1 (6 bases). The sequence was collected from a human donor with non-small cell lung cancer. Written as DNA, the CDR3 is TGTGCCAGCCTGTACCAGGGGAGCACTGAAGCTTTCTTT. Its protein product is CASLYQGSTEAFF.